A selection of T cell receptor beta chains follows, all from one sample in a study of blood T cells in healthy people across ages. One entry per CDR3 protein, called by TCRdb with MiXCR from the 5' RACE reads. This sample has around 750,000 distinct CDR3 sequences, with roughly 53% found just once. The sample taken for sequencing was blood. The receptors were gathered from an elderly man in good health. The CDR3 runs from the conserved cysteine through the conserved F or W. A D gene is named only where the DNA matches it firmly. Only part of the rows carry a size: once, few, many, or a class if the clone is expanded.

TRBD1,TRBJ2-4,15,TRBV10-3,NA,CAISEPDRGPRGQYF,TGTGCCATCAGTGAGCCGGACAGGGGCCCAAGAGGGCAGTACTTC
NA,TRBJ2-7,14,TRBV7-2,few,CASSLAVTSCEQYF,TGTGCCAGCAGCTTAGCCGTAACTAGTTGCGAGCAGTACTTC
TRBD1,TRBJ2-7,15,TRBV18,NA,CASSPPTGLSYEQYF,TGTGCCAGCTCACCACCGACAGGGCTATCCTACGAGCAGTACTTC
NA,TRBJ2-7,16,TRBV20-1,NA,CSARVPVGTVRYEQYF,TGCAGTGCTAGAGTCCCGGTAGGGACGGTTCGCTACGAGCAGTACTTC
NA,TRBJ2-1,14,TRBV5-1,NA,CASSSGQTYNEQFF,TGCGCCAGCAGCTCCGGACAAACTTACAATGAGCAGTTCTTC
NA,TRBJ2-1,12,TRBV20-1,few,CSASGHYNEQFF,TGCAGTGCTAGTGGGCACTACAATGAGCAGTTCTTC
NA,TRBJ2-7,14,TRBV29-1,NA,CSVLGGGTSYEQYF,TGCAGCGTTCTAGGGGGAGGGACCTCCTACGAGCAGTACTTC
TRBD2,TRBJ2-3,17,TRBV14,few,CASSPLIRTSGPRYAYF,TGTGCCAGCAGCCCGCTTATCCGGACTAGCGGGCCCAGATACGCGTATTTT
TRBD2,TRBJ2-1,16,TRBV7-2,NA,CASSLVATSGSREQFF,TGTGCCAGCAGCTTAGTCGCGACTAGCGGGAGTCGTGAGCAGTTCTTC
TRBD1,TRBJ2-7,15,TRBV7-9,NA,CASSSLGDRGYEQYF,TGTGCCAGCAGCTCCTTGGGGGACAGGGGCTACGAGCAGTACTTC
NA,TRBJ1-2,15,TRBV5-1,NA,CASSLPRVLGDGYTF,TGCGCCAGCAGCTTGCCCCGGGTACTCGGGGATGGCTACACCTTC
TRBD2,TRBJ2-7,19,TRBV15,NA,CATSSPGTVWTSGAYEQYF,TGCGCCACCAGCAGCCCCGGGACAGTCTGGACTAGCGGAGCCTACGAGCAGTACTTC
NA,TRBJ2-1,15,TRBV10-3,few,CAISEPGKVFNEQFF,TGTGCCATCAGTGAGCCAGGGAAGGTATTCAATGAGCAGTTCTTC
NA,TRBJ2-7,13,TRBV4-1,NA,CASSQDSSYEQYF,TGCGCCAGCAGCCAAGATAGCTCCTACGAGCAGTACTTC
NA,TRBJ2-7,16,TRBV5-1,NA,CASSLNQGVGSYEQYF,TGCGCCAGCAGCTTAAATCAAGGGGTAGGTTCCTACGAGCAGTACTTC
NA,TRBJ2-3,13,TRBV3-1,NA,CASSQDQSRYAYF,TGTGCCAGCAGCCAAGATCAGAGCAGATACGCGTATTTT
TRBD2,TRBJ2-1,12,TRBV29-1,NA,CSVLAGYNEQFF,TGCAGCGTTCTAGCGGGCTACAATGAGCAGTTCTTC
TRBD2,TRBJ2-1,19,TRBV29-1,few,CSVSPPFVFSGSSYNEQFF,TGCAGCGTGTCACCCCCATTCGTTTTCAGCGGGAGCTCCTACAATGAGCAGTTCTTC
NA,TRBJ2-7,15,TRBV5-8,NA,CASSPLSRGSYEQYF,TGTGCCAGCAGCCCCTTGTCGCGAGGGTCCTACGAGCAGTACTTC
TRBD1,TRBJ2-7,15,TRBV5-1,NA,CASSPRTGMSYEQYF,TGCGCCAGCAGCCCGAGGACAGGGATGTCCTACGAGCAGTACTTC
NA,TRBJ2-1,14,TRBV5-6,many,CASSLVGDFNEQFF,TGTGCCAGCAGCTTGGTCGGAGATTTCAATGAGCAGTTCTTC
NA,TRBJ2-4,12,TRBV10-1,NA,CASSELGNIQYF,TGCGCCAGCAGTGAGCTAGGAAACATTCAGTACTTC
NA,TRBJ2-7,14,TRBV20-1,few,CSAQQGSSSYEQYF,TGCAGTGCTCAACAGGGTTCGAGCTCCTACGAGCAGTACTTC
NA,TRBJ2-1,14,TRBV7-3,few,CASSYAGSYNEQFF,TGTGCCAGCAGCTATGCGGGGTCCTACAATGAGCAGTTCTTC
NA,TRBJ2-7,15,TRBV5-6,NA,CASSLVSSRLREQYF,TGTGCCAGCAGCTTGGTGTCTAGCCGTCTACGCGAGCAGTACTTC
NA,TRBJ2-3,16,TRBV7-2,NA,CASSYAGSRPTDTQYF,TGTGCCAGCAGCTACGCCGGGAGTAGGCCAACAGATACGCAGTATTTT
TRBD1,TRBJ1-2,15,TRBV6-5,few,CASKKPGQGARGYTF,TGTGCCAGCAAAAAACCGGGACAGGGGGCACGTGGCTACACCTTC
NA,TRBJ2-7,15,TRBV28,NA,CASSLGGFSHYEQYF,TGTGCCAGCAGTTTAGGAGGGTTCTCTCACTACGAGCAGTACTTC
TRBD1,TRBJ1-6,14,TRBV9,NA,CASSAVRGLSPLHF,TGTGCCAGCAGCGCGGTAAGGGGGCTTTCACCCCTCCACTTT
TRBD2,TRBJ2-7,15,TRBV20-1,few,CSARGAGRLAREQYF,TGCAGTGCTAGGGGCGCGGGGAGACTAGCTCGGGAGCAGTACTTC
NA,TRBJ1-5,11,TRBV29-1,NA,CSVGREWPQHF,TGCAGCGTAGGCAGGGAATGGCCCCAGCATTTT
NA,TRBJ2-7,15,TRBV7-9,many,CASSPPKWDSYEQYF,TGTGCCAGCAGCCCCCCAAAGTGGGATTCCTACGAGCAGTACTTC
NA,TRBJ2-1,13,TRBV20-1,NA,CSALQGMGNEQFF,TGCAGTGCCCTTCAGGGTATGGGCAATGAGCAGTTCTTC
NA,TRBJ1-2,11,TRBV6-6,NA,CASTGNYGYTF,TGTGCCAGCACTGGGAACTATGGCTACACCTTC
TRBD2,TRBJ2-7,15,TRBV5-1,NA,CASSLEGTSSHEQYF,TGCGCCAGCAGTTTGGAAGGGACTAGCAGCCACGAGCAGTACTTC
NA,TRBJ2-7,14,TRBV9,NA,CASSEGLVSYEQYF,TGTGCCAGCAGCGAGGGGTTAGTCTCCTACGAGCAGTACTTC
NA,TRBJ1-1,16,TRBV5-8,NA,CASRSPNRALNTEAFF,TGTGCCAGCAGATCCCCTAACAGGGCCTTGAACACTGAAGCTTTCTTT
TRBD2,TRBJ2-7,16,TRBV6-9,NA,CASSDSSGRAYNEQYF,TGTGCCAGCAGTGATTCTAGCGGGAGGGCCTACAATGAGCAGTACTTC
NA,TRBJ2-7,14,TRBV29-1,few,CSAARGVGSYEQYF,TGCAGCGCTGCCCGGGGAGTGGGCTCCTACGAGCAGTACTTC
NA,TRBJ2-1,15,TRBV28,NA,CASSLLQPGAGEQFF,TGTGCCAGCAGTTTACTCCAACCGGGGGCGGGTGAGCAGTTCTTC
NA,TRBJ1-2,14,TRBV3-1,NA,CASSLGTSDYGYTF,TGTGCCAGCAGCCTCGGTACAAGTGACTATGGCTACACCTTC
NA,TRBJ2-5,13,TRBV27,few,CASSLSTGMTQYF,TGTGCCAGCAGTTTAAGTACAGGGATGACCCAGTACTTC
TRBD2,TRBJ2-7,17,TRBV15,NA,CATSRESRLAGWREQYF,TGTGCCACCAGCAGAGAGAGTCGGCTAGCGGGATGGAGAGAGCAGTACTTC
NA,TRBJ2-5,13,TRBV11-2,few,CASSLVIVNEQYF,TGTGCCAGCAGCTTAGTGATCGTCAATGAGCAGTACTTC
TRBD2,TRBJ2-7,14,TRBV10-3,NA,CATMKREELYEQYF,TGTGCCACGATGAAGCGGGAGGAGTTGTACGAGCAGTACTTC
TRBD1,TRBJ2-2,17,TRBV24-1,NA,CATSGTSGTVNTGELFF,TGTGCCACCAGTGGGACTTCCGGGACAGTTAACACCGGGGAGCTGTTTTTT
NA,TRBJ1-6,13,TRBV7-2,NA,CASSLAPEQVLHF,TGTGCCAGCAGCTTAGCGCCAGAGCAAGTCCTCCACTTT
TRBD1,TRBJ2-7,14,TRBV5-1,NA,CASKNRGNNYEQYF,TGCGCCAGCAAAAACAGGGGGAACAACTACGAGCAGTACTTC
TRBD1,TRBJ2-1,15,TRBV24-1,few,CATRGGTGGNSEQFF,TGTGCCACCAGAGGCGGGACAGGAGGAAATAGTGAGCAGTTCTTC
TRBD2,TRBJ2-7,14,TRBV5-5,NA,CASSPGGREGLQYF,TGTGCCAGCAGCCCCGGTGGGCGGGAGGGCCTACAGTACTTC
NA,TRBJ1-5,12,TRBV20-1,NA,CSAADGNQPQHF,TGCAGTGCTGCCGACGGAAACCAACCCCAGCATTTT
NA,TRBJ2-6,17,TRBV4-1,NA,CASSQEGRNSGANVLTF,TGCGCCAGCAGCCAAGAGGGACGGAACTCTGGGGCCAACGTCCTGACTTTC
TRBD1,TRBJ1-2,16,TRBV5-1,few,CASSPGGTGVFGGYTF,TGCGCCAGCAGCCCGGGGGGGACAGGGGTGTTCGGTGGCTACACCTTC
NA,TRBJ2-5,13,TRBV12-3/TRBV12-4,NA,CASSLSGPGGQYF,TGTGCCAGCAGTTTATCGGGACCTGGGGGCCAGTACTTC
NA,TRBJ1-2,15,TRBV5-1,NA,CASSFSGGQIDGYTF,TGCGCCAGCAGCTTTTCTGGGGGGCAAATAGATGGCTACACCTTC